What follows describes a single TCR beta chain. Its recognized antigen is unknown. Base qualities are not provided; no much larger clone lies one nucleotide away. The data were taken from a study of blood T cell repertoires in COVID-19 (dated by TCRdb to the early 2020s). With regard to the full study: Samples covering the acute and convalescent phases of COVID-19 were provided by collaborators in the United States, Italy and Spain. Where HLA class I and class II types were available, the types were taken from metadata supplied by the sample provider, not from assay-based typing. Subjects who had been exposed to COVID-19, were actively infected with it, or had recovered from it provided the deeply sampled blood TCRbeta repertoires that made up the dataset. A freely available public database, intended as a resource for researchers studying the immune response to SARS-CoV-2, is where the repertoires were released. The samples were drawn from two sources: the first 160 participants of the ongoing ImmuneRACE study, and 1,000 to 1,500 subjects contributed by 6 global collaborators. The material from the prospective study consisted of cDNA or gDNA derived from T cells, B-cell-depleted T cells, or PBMCs. Sample metadata almost always included a de-identified subject ID, COVID-19 status, age in years and sex.

There are 19 amino acids in the CDR3, from cysteine to phenylalanine inclusive. The DNA shown is the 57-base CDR3, in frame from base 1. V loses 0 bases, J loses 3 bases, and the germline ends lie 21 bases apart. Via the germline V gene (reference sequence), CDR1 is LNHDA and CDR2 SQIVND. TCRbeta CDR3 regions were amplified from genomic DNA using the immunoSEQ Assay, a bias-controlled multiplex PCR. Concerning the study's data processing: The number of nucleated cells in each sample was estimated by amplification of reference gene primers within the assay. Sequence reads were collapsed and filtered to measure the absolute abundance of every unique TCRbeta CDR3 rearrangement. Productive Simpson clonality was computed per sample as the square root of Simpson's diversity index over productive rearrangements. The table was pulled from immuneACCESS by TCRdb, which kept in-frame rearrangements only. Such tables lose some clones; where checked, under half of the loss comes from unresolved V genes, and the rest has no known cause. V and J calls and clone size follow that table, whereas D and trimming were derived from the DNA. In all, the sample holds about 180,000 clones, and around four fifths of those were seen once. Of the sample, around 15% falls within the top ten clones.

Enrolling through a virtual design, the prospective study's participants ranged in age from roughly 18 to 100 years and lived across about two dozen United States geographic areas. In the prospective study, participants were assigned to cohorts based on the clinical history participants reported in a screening survey and a study questionnaire. ImmuneRACE Cohort 3 recovered participants were defined by two consecutive negative NP/OP PCR tests, healthcare professional clearance, or symptom resolution. In the prospective study, whole blood, serum and a nasopharyngeal or oropharyngeal swab were collected from each participant by mobile phlebotomists. Over a roughly two-month period, participants in the prospective study had the option of providing additional blood draws and questionnaires. Prospective study blood samples were shipped either frozen or at room temperature before DNA extraction. What the study reported, not specific to this receptor: How much clinical and demographic metadata was included differed by source and by participant, and the metadata was provided uncurated.

The sequence was collected from a woman aged 50 to 65 who had recovered from COVID-19. The rearranged chain carries TRBV19 and TRBJ1-5; confidence is insufficient to name the D gene. The sequencing sample was made of PBMCs or T cells enriched from blood (not recorded which). Here the CDR3 is given as CASSIESPVLSGVNQPQHF. The nucleotide sequence reads as follows: TGTGCCAGTAGTATAGAATCCCCCGTCCTCTCAGGTGTCAATCAGCCCCAGCATTTT.